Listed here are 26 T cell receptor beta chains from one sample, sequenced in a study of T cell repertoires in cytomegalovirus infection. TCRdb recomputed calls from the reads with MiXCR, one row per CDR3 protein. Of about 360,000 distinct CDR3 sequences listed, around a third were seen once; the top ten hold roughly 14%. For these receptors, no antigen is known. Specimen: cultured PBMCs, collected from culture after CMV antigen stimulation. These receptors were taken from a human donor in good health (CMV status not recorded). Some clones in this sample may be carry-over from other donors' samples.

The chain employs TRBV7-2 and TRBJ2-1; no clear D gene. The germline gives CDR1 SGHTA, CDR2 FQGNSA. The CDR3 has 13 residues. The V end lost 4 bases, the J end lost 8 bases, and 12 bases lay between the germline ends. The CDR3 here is CASSYRVWHEQFF. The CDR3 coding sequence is TGTGCCAGCAGCTACCGCGTTTGGCATGAGCAGTTCTTC.

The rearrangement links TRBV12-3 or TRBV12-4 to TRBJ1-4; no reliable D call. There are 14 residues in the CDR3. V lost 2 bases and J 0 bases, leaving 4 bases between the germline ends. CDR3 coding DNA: TGTGCCAGCAGTTTATCTCCAACTAATGAAAAACTGTTTTTT. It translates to CASSLSPTNEKLFF.

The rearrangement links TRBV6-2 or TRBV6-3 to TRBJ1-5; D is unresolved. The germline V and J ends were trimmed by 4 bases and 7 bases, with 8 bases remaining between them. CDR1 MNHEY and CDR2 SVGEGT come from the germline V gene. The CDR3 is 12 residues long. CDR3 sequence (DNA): TGTGCCAGCAGTTCTTACAGCCAGCCCCAGCATTTT. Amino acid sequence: CASSSYSQPQHF.

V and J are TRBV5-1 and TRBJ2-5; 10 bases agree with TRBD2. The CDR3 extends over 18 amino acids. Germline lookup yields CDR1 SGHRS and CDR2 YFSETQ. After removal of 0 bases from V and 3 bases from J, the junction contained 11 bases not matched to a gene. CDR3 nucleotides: TGCGCCAGCAGCTTGGCCTTTGGGAGCGGGAGGGCCGAAGAGACCCAGTACTTC. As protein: CASSLAFGSGRAEETQYF. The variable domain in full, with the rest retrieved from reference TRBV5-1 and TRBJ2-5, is KAGVTQTPRYLIKTRGQQVTLSCSPISGHRSVSWYQQTPGQGLQFLFEYFSETQRNKGNFPGRFSGRQFSNSRSEMNVSTLELGDSALYLCASSLAFGSGRAEETQYFGPGTRLLVL.

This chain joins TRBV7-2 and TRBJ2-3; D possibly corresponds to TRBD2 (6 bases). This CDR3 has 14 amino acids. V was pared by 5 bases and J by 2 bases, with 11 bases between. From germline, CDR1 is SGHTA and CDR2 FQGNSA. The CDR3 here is CASSRDSFTDTQYF. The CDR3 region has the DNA TGTGCCAGCAGCCGGGACTCCTTCACAGATACGCAGTATTTT.

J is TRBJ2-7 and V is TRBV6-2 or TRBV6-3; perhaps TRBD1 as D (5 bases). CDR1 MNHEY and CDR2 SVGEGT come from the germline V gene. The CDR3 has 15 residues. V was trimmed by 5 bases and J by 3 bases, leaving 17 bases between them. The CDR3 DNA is TGTGCCAGCAGTCGCGCAGGGTCTATGGGCTACGAGCAGTACTTC. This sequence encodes CASSRAGSMGYEQYF.

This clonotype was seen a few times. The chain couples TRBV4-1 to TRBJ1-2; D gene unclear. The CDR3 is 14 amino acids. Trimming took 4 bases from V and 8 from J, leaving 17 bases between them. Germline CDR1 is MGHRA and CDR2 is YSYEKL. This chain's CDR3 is CASSRLQIPLGYTF. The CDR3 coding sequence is TGCGCCAGCAGCCGTCTACAGATCCCTTTGGGCTACACCTTC.

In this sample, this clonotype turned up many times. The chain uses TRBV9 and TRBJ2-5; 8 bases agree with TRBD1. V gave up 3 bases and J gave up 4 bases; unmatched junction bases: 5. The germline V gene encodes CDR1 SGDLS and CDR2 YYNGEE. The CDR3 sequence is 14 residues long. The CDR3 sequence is CASSAFGTGETQYF. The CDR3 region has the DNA TGTGCCAGCAGCGCATTCGGGACAGGAGAGACCCAGTACTTC. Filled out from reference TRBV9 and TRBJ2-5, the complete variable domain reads DSGVTQTPKHLITATGQRVTLRCSPRSGDLSVYWYQQSLDQGLQFLIQYYNGEERAKGNILERFSAQQFPDLHSELNLSSLELGDSALYFCASSAFGTGETQYFGPGTRLLVL.

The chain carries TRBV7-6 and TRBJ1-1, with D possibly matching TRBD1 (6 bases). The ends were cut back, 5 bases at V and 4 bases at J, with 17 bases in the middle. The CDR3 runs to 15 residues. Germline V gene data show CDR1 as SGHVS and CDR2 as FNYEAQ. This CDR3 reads CASSKKQGYSTEAFF. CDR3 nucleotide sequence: TGTGCCAGCAGCAAAAAGCAGGGGTACAGCACTGAAGCTTTCTTT.

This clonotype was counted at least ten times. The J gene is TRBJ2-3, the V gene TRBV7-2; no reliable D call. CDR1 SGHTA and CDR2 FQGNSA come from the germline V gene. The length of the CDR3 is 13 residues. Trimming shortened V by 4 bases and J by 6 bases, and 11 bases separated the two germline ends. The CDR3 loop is CASSSGYRDTQYF. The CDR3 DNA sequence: TGTGCCAGCAGCTCCGGCTATCGGGATACGCAGTATTTT.

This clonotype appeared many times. This chain's CDR3 is CASSSQGVGEQFF. The CDR3 region has the DNA TGTGCCAGCAGCTCTCAAGGGGTAGGGGAGCAGTTCTTC. This chain joins TRBV7-2 and TRBJ2-1, with D perhaps matching TRBD1 (5 bases). Per the germline V gene, CDR1 is SGHTA and CDR2 is FQGNSA. Trimming took 4 bases from V and 10 from J, leaving 14 bases between them. The CDR3 loop spans 13 amino acids.

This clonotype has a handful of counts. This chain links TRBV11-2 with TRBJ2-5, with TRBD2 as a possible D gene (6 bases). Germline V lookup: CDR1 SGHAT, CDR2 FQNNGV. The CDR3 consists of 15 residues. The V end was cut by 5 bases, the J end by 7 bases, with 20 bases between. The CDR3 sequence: CASSKGTLEGGTQYF. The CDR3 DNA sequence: TGTGCCAGCAGCAAAGGGACTCTTGAAGGCGGGACCCAGTACTTC.

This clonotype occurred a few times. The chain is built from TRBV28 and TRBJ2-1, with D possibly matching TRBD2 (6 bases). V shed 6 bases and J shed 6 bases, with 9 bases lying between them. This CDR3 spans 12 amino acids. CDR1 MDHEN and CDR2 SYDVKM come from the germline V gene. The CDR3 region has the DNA TGTGCCAGCAGCCAACTAGCCAATGAGCAGTTCTTC. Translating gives CASSQLANEQFF.

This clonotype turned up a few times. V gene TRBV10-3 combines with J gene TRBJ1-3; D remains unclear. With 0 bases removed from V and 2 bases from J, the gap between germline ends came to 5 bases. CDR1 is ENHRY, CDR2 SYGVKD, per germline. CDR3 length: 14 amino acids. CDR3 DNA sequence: TGTGCCATCAGTGAGTCACGGGCTGGAAACACCATATATTTT. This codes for CAISESRAGNTIYF.

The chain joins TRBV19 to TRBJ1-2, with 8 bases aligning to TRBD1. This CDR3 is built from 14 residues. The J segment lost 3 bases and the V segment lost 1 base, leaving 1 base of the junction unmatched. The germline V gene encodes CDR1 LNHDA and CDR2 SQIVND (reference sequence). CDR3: CASSIGQGYYGYTF. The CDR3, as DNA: TGTGCCAGTAGTATAGGACAGGGGTACTATGGCTACACCTTC.

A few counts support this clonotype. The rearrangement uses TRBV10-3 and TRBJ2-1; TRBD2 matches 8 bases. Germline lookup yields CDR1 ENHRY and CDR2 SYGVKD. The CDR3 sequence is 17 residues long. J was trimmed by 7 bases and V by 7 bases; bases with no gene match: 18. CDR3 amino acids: CAITGGTSPSAGNEQFF. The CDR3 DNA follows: TGTGCCATCACGGGCGGGACTAGTCCGTCCGCCGGGAATGAGCAGTTCTTC.

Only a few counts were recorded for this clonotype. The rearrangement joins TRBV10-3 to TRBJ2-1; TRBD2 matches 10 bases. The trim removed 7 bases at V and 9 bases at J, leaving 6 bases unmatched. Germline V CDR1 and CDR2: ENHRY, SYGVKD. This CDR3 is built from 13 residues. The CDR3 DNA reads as TGTGCCATCACTAGCGGGAGCGAGGGTGAGCAGTTCTTC. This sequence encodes CAITSGSEGEQFF.

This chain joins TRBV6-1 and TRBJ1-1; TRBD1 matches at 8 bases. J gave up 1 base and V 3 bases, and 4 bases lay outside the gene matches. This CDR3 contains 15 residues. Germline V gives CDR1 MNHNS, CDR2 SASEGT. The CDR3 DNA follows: TGTGCCAGCAGTGACTGGACAGGGCCGAACACTGAAGCTTTCTTT. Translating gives CASSDWTGPNTEAFF.

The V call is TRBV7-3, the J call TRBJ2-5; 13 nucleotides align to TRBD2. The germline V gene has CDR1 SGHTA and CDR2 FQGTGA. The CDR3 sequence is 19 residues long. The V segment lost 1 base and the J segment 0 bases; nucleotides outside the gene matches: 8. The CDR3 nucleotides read TGTGCCAGCAGCTTAATGGCCCCCGGGACTAGCGGGGACCAAGAGACCCAGTACTTC. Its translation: CASSLMAPGTSGDQETQYF. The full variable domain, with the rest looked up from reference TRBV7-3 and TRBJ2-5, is GAGVSQTPSNKVTEKGKYVELRCDPISGHTALYWYRQSLGQGPEFLIYFQGTGAADDSGLPNDRFFAVRPEGSVSTLKIQRTERGDSAVYLCASSLMAPGTSGDQETQYFGPGTRLLVL.

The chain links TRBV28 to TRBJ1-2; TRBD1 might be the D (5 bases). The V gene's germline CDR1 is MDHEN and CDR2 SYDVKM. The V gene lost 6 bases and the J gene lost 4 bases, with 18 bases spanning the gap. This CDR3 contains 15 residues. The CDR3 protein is CASSLGPLESYGYTF. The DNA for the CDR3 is TGTGCCAGCAGCCTGGGGCCATTGGAGTCCTATGGCTACACCTTC.

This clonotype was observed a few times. CDR3 sequence: CASSRGLAGYTDTQYF. In DNA, the CDR3 is TGTGCCAGCAGCAGAGGACTAGCGGGCTACACAGATACGCAGTATTTT. The chain has TRBV7-2 and TRBJ2-3; the match to TRBD2 covers 11 bases. Unmatched junction bases numbered 6, after V lost 5 bases and J lost 2 bases. The CDR3 is 16 amino acids. Germline V CDR1 and CDR2: SGHTA, FQGNSA.

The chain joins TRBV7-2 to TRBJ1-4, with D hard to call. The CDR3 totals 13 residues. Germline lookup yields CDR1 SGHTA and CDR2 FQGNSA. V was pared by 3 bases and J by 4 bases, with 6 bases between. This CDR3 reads CASSLSVNEKLFF. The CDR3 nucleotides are TGTGCCAGCAGCTTGTCGGTTAATGAAAAACTGTTTTTT. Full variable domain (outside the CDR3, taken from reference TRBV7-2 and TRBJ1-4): GAGVSQSPSNKVTEKGKDVELRCDPISGHTALYWYRQSLGQGLEFLIYFQGNSAPDKSGLPSDRFSAERTGGSVSTLTIQRTQQEDSAVYLCASSLSVNEKLFFGSGTQLSVL.

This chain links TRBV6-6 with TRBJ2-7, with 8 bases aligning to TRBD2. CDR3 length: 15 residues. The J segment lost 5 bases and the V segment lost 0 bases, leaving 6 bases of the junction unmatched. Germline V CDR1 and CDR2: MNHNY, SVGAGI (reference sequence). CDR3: CASSYSSGSTHEQYV. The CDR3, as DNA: TGTGCCAGCAGTTACTCGAGCGGGAGTACCCACGAGCAGTACGTC.

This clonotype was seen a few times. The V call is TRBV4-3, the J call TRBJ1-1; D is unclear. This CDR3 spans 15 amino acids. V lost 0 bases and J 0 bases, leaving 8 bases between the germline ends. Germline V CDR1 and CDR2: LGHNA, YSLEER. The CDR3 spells CASSQDPAVNTEAFF. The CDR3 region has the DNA TGCGCCAGCAGCCAAGATCCGGCGGTGAACACTGAAGCTTTCTTT.

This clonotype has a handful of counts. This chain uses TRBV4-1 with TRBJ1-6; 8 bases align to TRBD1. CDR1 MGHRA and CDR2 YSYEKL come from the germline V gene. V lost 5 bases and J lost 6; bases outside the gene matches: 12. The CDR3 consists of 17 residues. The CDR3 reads CASSESARTGINSPLHF. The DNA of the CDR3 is TGCGCCAGCAGCGAAAGCGCTCGGACAGGGATTAATTCACCCCTCCACTTT.

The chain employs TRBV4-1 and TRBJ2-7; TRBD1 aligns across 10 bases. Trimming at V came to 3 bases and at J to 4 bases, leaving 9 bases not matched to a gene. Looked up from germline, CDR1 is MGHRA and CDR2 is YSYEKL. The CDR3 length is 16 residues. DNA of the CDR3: TGCGCCAGCAGCCAGCTACCCGGGACAGGGGTGTACGAGCAGTACTTC. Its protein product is CASSQLPGTGVYEQYF.